These 8 T cell receptor beta chains were all obtained from the same sample, sequenced in a study of blood T cell repertoires in COVID-19. TCRdb's copy holds only in-frame clones and misses some; the assay was immunoSEQ multiplex PCR. The table includes 70,000 to 75,000 clones, about four fifths detected once. Sequenced sample: peripheral blood. The receptors come from a man between 65 and 80 years old with acute or convalescent COVID-19.

The V call is TRBV15, the J call TRBJ2-7; TRBD1 matches at 7 bases. The CDR3 runs 17 residues. The trim removed 2 bases at V and 5 bases at J, leaving 15 bases unmatched. CDR1 and CDR2 (germline): LNHNV, YYDKDF (reference sequence). CDR3 sequence (DNA): TGTGCCACCAGCAGACAGTCCCCTGCAGCAGGGGGAGACGAGCAGTACTTC. This encodes CATSRQSPAAGGDEQYF.

This clone was counted a single time. The CDR3 DNA is TGTGCCAGCTCCCCCGGCAGGCATCAAACCTACGAGCAGTACTTC. Its translation: CASSPGRHQTYEQYF. The chain employs TRBV18 and TRBJ2-7, with no clear D. V was shortened by 6 bases and J by 2 bases, with 17 bases between the two germline ends. Germline CDR1 is KGHSH and CDR2 is LQKENI. The CDR3 contains 15 residues.

This chain uses TRBV28 with TRBJ2-3; 13 bases map to TRBD2. V trimming: 3 bases; J trimming: 3 bases; junction bases outside the gene matches: 6. Germline V gene lookup returns CDR1 MDHEN and CDR2 SYDVKM. The CDR3 runs to 17 residues. The CDR3 loop is CASSLEGTSGTTDTQYF. The CDR3 DNA follows: TGTGCCAGCAGTTTGGAAGGGACTAGCGGGACGACAGATACGCAGTATTTT.

This chain uses TRBV7-6 with TRBJ1-1, with 7 bases fitting TRBD1. CDR3 length equals 15 residues. V gave up 5 bases and J gave up 1 base; unmatched junction bases: 7. Germline V gives CDR1 SGHVS, CDR2 FNYEAQ. CDR3: CASSGQQGTNTEAFF. CDR3 nucleotide sequence: TGTGCCAGCAGCGGGCAACAGGGGACGAACACTGAAGCTTTCTTT. The complete variable domain, with remaining parts taken from reference TRBV7-6 and TRBJ1-1, reads GAGVSQSPRYKVTKRGQDVALRCDPISGHVSLYWYRQALGQGPEFLTYFNYEAQQDKSGLPNDRFSAERPEGSISTLTIQRTEQRDSAMYRCASSGQQGTNTEAFFGQGTRLTVV.

This chain links TRBV5-1 with TRBJ2-3; perhaps TRBD1 as D (5 bases). Germline V gene sequence: CDR1 SGHRS, CDR2 YFSETQ. V gave up 1 base and J gave up 3 bases, with 12 bases separating them. This CDR3 contains 15 residues. CDR3 protein: CASSLLPGMTDTQYF. The CDR3 nucleotides are TGCGCCAGCAGCTTGCTTCCAGGGATGACAGATACGCAGTATTTT.

V gene TRBV30 combines with J gene TRBJ1-1; TRBD1 aligns across 7 bases. The junction had 5 bases not matched to a gene; V was cut back by 0 bases and J by 7 bases. Looked up from germline, CDR1 is GTSNPN and CDR2 is SVGIG (reference sequence). This CDR3 contains 13 residues. CDR3 protein: CAWSVKGGSEAFF. The CDR3 region has the DNA TGTGCCTGGAGTGTAAAAGGGGGCAGTGAAGCTTTCTTT.

This chain links TRBV12-5 with TRBJ2-1, with 7 bases that match TRBD1. With 2 bases clipped from V and 4 bases from J, the junction kept 17 bases outside the gene matches. There are 19 residues in the CDR3. CDR1 and CDR2 from the germline V gene are LGHNT and FRNRAP. CDR3 nucleotides: TGTGCTAGTGGTTTGCCAAGACAGGGAACAATTGTCCCATACAATGAGCAGTTCTTC. It specifies CASGLPRQGTIVPYNEQFF.

This chain joins TRBV10-3 and TRBJ2-3, with 8 bases aligning to TRBD2. CDR1 is ENHRY and CDR2 is SYGVKD in the germline V gene. V shed 6 bases, J shed 3 bases, and the junction held 8 bases outside the gene matches. The CDR3 spans 15 residues. The CDR3: CAIRGAGEGTDTQYF. CDR3 DNA: TGTGCCATCAGAGGAGCGGGAGAGGGAACAGATACGCAGTATTTT.